Shown below are 2 T cell receptor beta chains from a single sample sequenced in a study of CD8 T cells in ankylosing spondylitis. Study results and limitations: The study identified a TCR beta motif of several highly homologous variants that appeared characteristic of ankylosing spondylitis blood.

Their antigens remain unidentified. TCRdb passed the 5' RACE reads through MiXCR, listing each CDR3 protein once. The table lists more than 650,000 distinct CDR3 sequences, 12% of them singletons. The sample was blood, either unsorted or a sorted T cell fraction (not recorded which). Source of these receptors: a male donor with ankylosing spondylitis.

This clonotype was detected a few times. The chain has TRBV6-1 and TRBJ2-3, with 7 bases aligning to TRBD2. Germline V lookup: CDR1 MNHNS, CDR2 SASEGT. V dropped 4 bases and J dropped 5; count of bases not matched to a gene: 6. The length of the CDR3 is 14 residues. CDR3 DNA sequence: TGTGCCAGCAGTGTGCAGGGAGGGATAGATACGCAGTATTTT. Its protein product is CASSVQGGIDTQYF.

J is TRBJ1-2 and V is TRBV5-5, with a possible D match to TRBD1 (5 bases). Germline CDR1 reads SGHKS; CDR2 reads YYEKEE (reference sequence). The germline V and J ends were trimmed by 0 bases and 0 bases, with 12 bases remaining between them. The CDR3 covers 16 residues. The CDR3 loop reads CASSLEPGRANYGYTF. DNA for the CDR3: TGTGCCAGCAGCTTGGAACCCGGCAGGGCTAACTATGGCTACACCTTC.